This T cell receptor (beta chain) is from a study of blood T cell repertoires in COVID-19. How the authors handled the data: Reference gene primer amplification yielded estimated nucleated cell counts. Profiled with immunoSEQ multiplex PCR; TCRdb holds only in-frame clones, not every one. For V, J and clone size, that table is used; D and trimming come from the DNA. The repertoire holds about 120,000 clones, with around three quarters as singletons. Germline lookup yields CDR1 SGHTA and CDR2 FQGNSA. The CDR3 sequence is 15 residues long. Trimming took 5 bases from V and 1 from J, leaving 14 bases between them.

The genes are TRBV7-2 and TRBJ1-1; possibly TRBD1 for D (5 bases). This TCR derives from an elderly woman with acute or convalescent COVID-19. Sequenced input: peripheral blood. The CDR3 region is CASSLRGGANTEAFF. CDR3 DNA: TGTGCCAGCAGCCTGAGGGGAGGGGCGAACACTGAAGCTTTCTTT.